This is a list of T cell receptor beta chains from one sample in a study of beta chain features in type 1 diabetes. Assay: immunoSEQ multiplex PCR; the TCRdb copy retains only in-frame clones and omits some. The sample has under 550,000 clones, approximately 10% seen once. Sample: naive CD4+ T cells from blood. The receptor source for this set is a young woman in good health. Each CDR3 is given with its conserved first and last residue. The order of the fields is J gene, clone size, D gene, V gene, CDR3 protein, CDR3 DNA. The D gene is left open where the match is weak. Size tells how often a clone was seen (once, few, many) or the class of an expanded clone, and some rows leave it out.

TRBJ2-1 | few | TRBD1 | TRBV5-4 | CASTLQRTGLNEQFF | TGTGCCAGCACCCTTCAGCGGACAGGGCTCAATGAGCAGTTCTTC
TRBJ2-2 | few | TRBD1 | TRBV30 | CAWSVLGRGTGELFF | TGTGCCTGGAGTGTACTGGGCAGGGGGACCGGGGAGCTGTTTTTT
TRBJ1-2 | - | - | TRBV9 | CASSVGPGGRNYGYTF | TGTGCCAGCAGCGTAGGGCCTGGGGGCAGGAACTATGGCTACACCTTC
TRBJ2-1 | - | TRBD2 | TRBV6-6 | CASTQSGRSHNEQFF | TGTGCCAGCACCCAGAGCGGGAGATCCCACAATGAGCAGTTCTTC
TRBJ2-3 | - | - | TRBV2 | CANHVSTDTQYF | TGTGCCAACCACGTTAGCACAGATACGCAGTATTTT
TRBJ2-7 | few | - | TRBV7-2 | CASSQTGRNYEQYF | TGTGCCAGCAGCCAGACGGGACGGAACTACGAGCAGTACTTC
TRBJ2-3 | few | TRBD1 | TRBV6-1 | CASSRDSITDTQYF | TGTGCCAGCAGTAGGGACAGTATCACAGATACGCAGTATTTT
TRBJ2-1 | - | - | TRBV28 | CASRLGGAYNEQFF | TGTGCCAGCAGGCTGGGGGGAGCCTACAATGAGCAGTTCTTC
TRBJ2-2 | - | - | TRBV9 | CASSAGTFTGELFF | TGTGCCAGCAGCGCCGGGACCTTCACCGGGGAGCTGTTTTTT
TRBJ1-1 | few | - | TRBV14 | CASSQDLGRLGTEAFF | TGTGCCAGCAGCCAAGATCTGGGCAGGCTGGGGACTGAAGCTTTCTTT
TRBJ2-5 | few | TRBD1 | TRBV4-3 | CASSQVGTGTGQGETQYF | TGCGCCAGCAGCCAAGTGGGGACCGGGACAGGGCAGGGTGAGACCCAGTACTTC
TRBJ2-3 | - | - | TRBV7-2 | CASSLARRDTQYF | TGTGCCAGCAGCTTAGCGCGGCGGGATACGCAGTATTTT
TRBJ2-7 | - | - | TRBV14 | CASSQGSAGQYF | TGTGCCAGCAGCCAAGGGTCCGCGGGGCAGTACTTC
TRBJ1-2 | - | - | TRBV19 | CASSIQANYGYTF | TGTGCCAGTAGTATTCAGGCAAACTATGGCTACACCTTC
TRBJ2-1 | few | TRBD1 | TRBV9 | CASSVDPGTAYNEQFF | TGTGCCAGCAGCGTAGACCCCGGGACAGCCTACAATGAGCAGTTCTTC
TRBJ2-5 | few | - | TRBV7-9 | CASSLTAGRQETQYF | TGTGCCAGCAGCTTGACGGCAGGGCGGCAAGAGACCCAGTACTTC
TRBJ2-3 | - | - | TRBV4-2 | CASSQDRYVSSTDTQYF | TGTGCCAGCAGCCAAGATCGATACGTCAGTAGCACAGATACGCAGTATTTT
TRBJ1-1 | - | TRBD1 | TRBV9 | CASSSQGQDTEAFF | TGTGCCAGCAGCTCACAGGGGCAGGACACTGAAGCTTTCTTT
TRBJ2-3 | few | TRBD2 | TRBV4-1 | CASSHETSGGAYTQYF | TGCGCCAGCAGCCATGAGACTAGCGGGGGGGCCTATACGCAGTATTTT
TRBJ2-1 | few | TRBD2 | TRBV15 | CATSRAGLAAYNEQFF | TGTGCCACCAGCAGAGCCGGACTAGCGGCGTACAATGAGCAGTTCTTC
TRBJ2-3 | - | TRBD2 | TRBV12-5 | CASGLSGRPDTQYF | TGTGCTAGTGGTTTGAGCGGGAGGCCAGATACGCAGTATTTT
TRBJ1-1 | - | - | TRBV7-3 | CASSLWGSNTEAFF | TGTGCCAGCAGCTTATGGGGCTCTAACACTGAAGCTTTCTTT
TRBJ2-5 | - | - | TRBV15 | CATSRRQGKGQETQYF | TGTGCCACCAGCAGACGACAAGGCAAAGGGCAAGAGACCCAGTACTTC
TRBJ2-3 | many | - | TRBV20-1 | CSTGAGDTQYF | TGCAGCACGGGGGCAGGCGATACGCAGTATTTT
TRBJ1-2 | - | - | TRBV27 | CASGLRRDLVRDYGYTF | TGTGCCAGCGGCCTCCGCCGGGACCTCGTTAGGGACTATGGCTACACCTTC
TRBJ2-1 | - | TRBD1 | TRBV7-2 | CASSLNPTGGRFEQFF | TGTGCCAGCAGCTTAAATCCGACAGGGGGCAGGTTTGAGCAGTTCTTC
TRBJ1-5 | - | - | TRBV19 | CASSSEPQHF | TGTGCCAGTAGTTCGGAGCCCCAGCATTTT
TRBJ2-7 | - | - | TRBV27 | CASSYGTRAGEQYF | TGTGCCAGCAGTTACGGGACCAGAGCTGGGGAGCAGTACTTC
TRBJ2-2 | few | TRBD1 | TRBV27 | CASSLTGYTGELFF | TGTGCCAGCAGTTTGACAGGGTATACCGGGGAGCTGTTTTTT
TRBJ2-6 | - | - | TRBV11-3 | CASSSRQSGANVLTF | TGTGCCAGCAGCTCCAGACAGTCTGGGGCCAACGTCCTGACTTTC
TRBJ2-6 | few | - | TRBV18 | CASSGLSGANVLTF | TGTGCCAGCTCGGGACTTTCGGGGGCCAACGTCCTGACTTTC
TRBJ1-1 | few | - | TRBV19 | CASRRTGWDTEAFF | TGTGCCAGTAGACGTACAGGGTGGGACACTGAAGCTTTCTTT
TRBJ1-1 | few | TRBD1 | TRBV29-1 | CSASYRGSAEAFF | TGCAGCGCCAGCTACAGGGGATCGGCTGAAGCTTTCTTT
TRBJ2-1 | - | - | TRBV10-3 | CAIGQPGNEQFF | TGTGCCATCGGGCAGCCAGGCAATGAGCAGTTCTTC
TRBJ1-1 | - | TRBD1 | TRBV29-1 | CSVRQGASTEAFF | TGCAGCGTCAGACAGGGGGCAAGCACTGAAGCTTTCTTT
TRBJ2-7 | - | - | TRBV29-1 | CSVVDSSAYEQYF | TGCAGCGTTGTCGACAGTAGCGCCTACGAGCAGTACTTC
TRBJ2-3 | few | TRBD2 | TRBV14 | CASSPPGLAGFTDTQYF | TGTGCCAGCAGCCCCCCGGGACTAGCGGGCTTCACAGATACGCAGTATTTT
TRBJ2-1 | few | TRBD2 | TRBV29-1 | CSVRKREAFDEQFF | TGCAGCGTTAGAAAGCGGGAGGCTTTCGATGAGCAGTTCTTC
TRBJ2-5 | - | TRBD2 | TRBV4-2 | CASSQDWSGTQETQYF | TGTGCCAGCAGCCAAGATTGGAGCGGGACCCAAGAGACCCAGTACTTC
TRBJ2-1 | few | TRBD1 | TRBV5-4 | CASSSRQGAGDEQFF | TGTGCCAGCAGTTCTCGACAGGGGGCGGGGGATGAGCAGTTCTTC
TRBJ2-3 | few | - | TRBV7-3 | CASSLNLVPGADTQYF | TGTGCCAGCAGCTTAAACCTGGTTCCTGGGGCAGATACGCAGTATTTT
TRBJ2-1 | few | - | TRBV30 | CAWSSGLIYNEQFF | TGTGCCTGGAGTTCTGGGTTAATCTACAATGAGCAGTTCTTC
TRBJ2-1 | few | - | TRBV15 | CATSSDYISSYNEQFF | TGTGCCACCAGCAGCGATTACATCAGCTCCTACAATGAGCAGTTCTTC
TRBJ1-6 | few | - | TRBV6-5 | CASSISGNNSPLHF | TGTGCCAGCAGTATTTCAGGGAATAATTCACCCCTCCACTTT
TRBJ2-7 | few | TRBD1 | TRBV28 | CASSTSDRSYEQYF | TGTGCCAGCAGCACGTCGGACAGGTCCTACGAGCAGTACTTC